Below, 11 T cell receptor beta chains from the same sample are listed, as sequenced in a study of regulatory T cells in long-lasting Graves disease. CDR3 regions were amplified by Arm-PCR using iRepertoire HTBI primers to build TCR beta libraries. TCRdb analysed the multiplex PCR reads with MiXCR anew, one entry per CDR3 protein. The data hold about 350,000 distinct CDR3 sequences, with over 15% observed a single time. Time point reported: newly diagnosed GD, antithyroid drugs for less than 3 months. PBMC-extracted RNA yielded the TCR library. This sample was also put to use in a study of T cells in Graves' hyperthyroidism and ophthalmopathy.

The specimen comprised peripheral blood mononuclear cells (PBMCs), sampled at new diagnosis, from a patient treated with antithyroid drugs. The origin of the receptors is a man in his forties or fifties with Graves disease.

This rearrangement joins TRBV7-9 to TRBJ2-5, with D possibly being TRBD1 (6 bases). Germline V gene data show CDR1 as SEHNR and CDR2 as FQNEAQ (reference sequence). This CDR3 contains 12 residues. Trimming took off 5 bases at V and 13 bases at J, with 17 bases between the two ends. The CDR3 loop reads CASSLDDRPVYF. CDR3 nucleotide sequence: TGTGCCAGCAGCCTAGACGACAGGCCCGTGTACTTC. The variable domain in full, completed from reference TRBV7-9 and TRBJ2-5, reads DTGVSQNPRHKITKRGQNVTFRCDPISEHNRLYWYRQTLGQGPEFLTYFQNEAQLEKSRLLSDRFSAERPKGSFSTLEIQRTEQGDSAMYLCASSLDDRPVYFGPGTRLLVL.

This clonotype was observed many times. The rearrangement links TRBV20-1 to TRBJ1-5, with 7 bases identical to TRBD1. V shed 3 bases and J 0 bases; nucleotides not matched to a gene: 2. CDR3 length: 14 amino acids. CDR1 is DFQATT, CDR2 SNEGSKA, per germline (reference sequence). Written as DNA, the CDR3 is TGCAGTGCTAGTGACAGGGATAGCAATCAGCCCCAGCATTTT. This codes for CSASDRDSNQPQHF.

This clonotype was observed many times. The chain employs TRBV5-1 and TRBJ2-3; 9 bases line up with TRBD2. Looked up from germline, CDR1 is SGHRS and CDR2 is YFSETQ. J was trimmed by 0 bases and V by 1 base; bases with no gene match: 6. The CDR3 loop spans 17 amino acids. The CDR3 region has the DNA TGCGCCAGCAGCTTGAGCCTGGCGGGGGGGAGCACAGATACGCAGTATTTT. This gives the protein CASSLSLAGGSTDTQYF.

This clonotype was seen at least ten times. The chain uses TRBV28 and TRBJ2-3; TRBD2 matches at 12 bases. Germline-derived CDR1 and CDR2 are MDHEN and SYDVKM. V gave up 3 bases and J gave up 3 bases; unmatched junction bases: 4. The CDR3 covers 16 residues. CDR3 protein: CASSLYTSGGTDTQYF. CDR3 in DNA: TGTGCCAGCAGTTTGTATACTAGCGGGGGGACAGATACGCAGTATTTT. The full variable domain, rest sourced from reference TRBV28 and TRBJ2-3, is DVKVTQSSRYLVKRTGEKVFLECVQDMDHENMFWYRQDPGLGLRLIYFSYDVKMKEKGDIPEGYSVSREKKERFSLILESASTNQTSMYLCASSLYTSGGTDTQYFGPGTRLTVL.

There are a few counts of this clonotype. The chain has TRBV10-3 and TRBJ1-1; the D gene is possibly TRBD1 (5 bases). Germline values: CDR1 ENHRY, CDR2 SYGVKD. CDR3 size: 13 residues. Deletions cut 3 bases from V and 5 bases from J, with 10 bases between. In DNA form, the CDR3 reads TGTGCCATCAGTGACACAGGTTTTACTGAAGCTTTCTTT. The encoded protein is CAISDTGFTEAFF.

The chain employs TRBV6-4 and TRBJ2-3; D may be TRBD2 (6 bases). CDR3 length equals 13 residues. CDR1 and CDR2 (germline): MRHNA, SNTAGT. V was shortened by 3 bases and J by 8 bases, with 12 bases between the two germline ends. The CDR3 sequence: CASSEGVLATQYF. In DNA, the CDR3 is TGTGCCAGCAGTGAAGGGGTACTAGCTACGCAGTATTTT.

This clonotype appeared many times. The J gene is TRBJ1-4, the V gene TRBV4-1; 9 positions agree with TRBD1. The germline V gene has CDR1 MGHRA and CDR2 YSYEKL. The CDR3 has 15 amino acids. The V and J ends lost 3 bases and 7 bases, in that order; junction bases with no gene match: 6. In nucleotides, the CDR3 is TGCGCCAGCAGCCAGAGCGGGACAGGGAGTGAAAAACTGTTTTTT. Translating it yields CASSQSGTGSEKLFF.

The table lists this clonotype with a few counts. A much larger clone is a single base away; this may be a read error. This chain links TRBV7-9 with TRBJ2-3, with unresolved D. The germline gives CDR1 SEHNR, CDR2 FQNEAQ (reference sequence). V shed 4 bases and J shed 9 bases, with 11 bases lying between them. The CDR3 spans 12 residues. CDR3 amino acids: CASSSEAETQYF. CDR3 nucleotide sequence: TGTGCCAGCAGCTCAGAGGCTGAGACGCAGTATTTT.

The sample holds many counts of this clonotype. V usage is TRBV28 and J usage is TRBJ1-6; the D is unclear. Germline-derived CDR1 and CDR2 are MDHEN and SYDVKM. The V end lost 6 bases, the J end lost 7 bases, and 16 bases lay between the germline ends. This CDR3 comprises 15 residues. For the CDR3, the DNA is TGTGCCAGCAGACCCCGGGCTGGGGTAAATTCACCCCTCCACTTT. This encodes CASRPRAGVNSPLHF.

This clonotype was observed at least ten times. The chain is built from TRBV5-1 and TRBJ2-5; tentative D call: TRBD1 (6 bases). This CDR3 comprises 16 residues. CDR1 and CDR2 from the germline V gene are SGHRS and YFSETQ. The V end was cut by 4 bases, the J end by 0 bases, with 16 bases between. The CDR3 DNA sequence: TGCGCCAGCAGCGGGTTGGGACGGGACAACCAAGAGACCCAGTACTTC. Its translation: CASSGLGRDNQETQYF.

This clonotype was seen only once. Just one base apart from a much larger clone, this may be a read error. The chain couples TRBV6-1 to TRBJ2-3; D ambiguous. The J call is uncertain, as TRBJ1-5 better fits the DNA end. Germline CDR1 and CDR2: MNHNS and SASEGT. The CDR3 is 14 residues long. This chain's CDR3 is CATALAGPPDTQHF. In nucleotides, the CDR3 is TGTGCCACCGCACTAGCGGGTCCCCCGGATACGCAGCATTTT.